A single sample gave rise to the 2 T cell receptor beta chains below, sequenced in a study of CD8 T cells in Susac syndrome. RNA, at 0.5 to 1 ug, was reverse transcribed with random hexamers. TCRdb re-called the immunoSEQ multiplex PCR reads through MiXCR, storing one row per CDR3 protein. The repertoire includes roughly 140,000 distinct CDR3 sequences, 90% to 95% of them detected once, and roughly 0.16% sits in the top ten. Sequenced input: CD4+ T cells from PBMCs. Receptors originate from a human donor with Susac syndrome.

This sequence joins TRBV29-1 and TRBJ1-2; D not resolved. Germline values: CDR1 SQVTM, CDR2 ANQGSEA. The V and J ends lost 3 bases and 3 bases respectively, with 5 bases between them. The CDR3 is 11 amino acids. The CDR3 protein is CSVDTDYGYTF. CDR3 bases: TGCAGCGTTGATACAGACTATGGCTACACCTTC. The full variable domain, rest sourced from reference TRBV29-1 and TRBJ1-2, is SAVISQKPSRDICQRGTSLTIQCQVDSQVTMMFWYRQQPGQSLTLIATANQGSEATYESGFVIDKFPISRPNLTFSTLTVSNMSPEDSSIYLCSVDTDYGYTFGSGTRLTVV.

The chain uses TRBV27 and TRBJ1-6, with TRBD1 matching over 7 bases. This CDR3 is 15 amino acids long. Germline lookup yields CDR1 MNHEY and CDR2 SMNVEV (reference sequence). The V gene end was trimmed by 2 bases and the J gene end by 10 bases; junction bases not matched to a gene: 8. The CDR3 loop reads CASSLADRDLSPLHF. As DNA, the CDR3 is TGTGCCAGCAGTTTAGCCGACAGGGACCTCTCACCCCTCCACTTT.